This T cell receptor beta chain stems from a study of identical twins. Broader study findings: Low generation-probability sequences were in excess among twin-shared out-of-frame alpha sequences.

TCRdb called the 5' RACE reads again in MiXCR, with one record for every CDR3 protein. The sample gives some 500,000 distinct CDR3 sequences, 14% of which show up once; approximately 0.98% is in the top ten. The CDR3 totals 12 residues. Per the germline V gene, CDR1 is SNHLY and CDR2 is FYNNEI. V was pared by 3 bases and J by 3 bases, with 6 bases between. This clonotype came up many times. The antigen is not known. The same sample was also used in a study of yellow fever vaccine responses in identical twins. Turning to that study: Twins' vaccine T cell response reportedly seemed partly convergent, partly personalized.

Sequenced material: CD4+ T cells sorted from blood. The source of this sequence is a woman under 30 in good health. The chain links TRBV2 to TRBJ2-7, with D uncertain. CDR3 coding DNA: TGTGCCAGCAGTGAGTATCACTACGAGCAGTACTTC. Protein product: CASSEYHYEQYF.